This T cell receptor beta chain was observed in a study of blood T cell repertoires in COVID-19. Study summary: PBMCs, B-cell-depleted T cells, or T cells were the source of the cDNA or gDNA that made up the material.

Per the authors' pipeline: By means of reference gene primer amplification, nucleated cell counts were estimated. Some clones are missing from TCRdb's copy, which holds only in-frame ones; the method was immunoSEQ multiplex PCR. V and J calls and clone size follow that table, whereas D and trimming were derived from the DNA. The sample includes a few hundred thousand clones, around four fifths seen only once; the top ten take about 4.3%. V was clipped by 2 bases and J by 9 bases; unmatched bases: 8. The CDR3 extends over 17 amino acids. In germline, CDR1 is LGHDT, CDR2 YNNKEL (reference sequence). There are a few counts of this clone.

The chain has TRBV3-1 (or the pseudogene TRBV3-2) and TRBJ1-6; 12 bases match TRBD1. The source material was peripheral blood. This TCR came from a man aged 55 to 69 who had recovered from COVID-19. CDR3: CASSQRAGTGGSSPLHF. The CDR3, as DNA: TGTGCCAGCAGCCAACGAGCCGGGACAGGGGGCAGTTCACCCCTCCACTTT.